The 4 T cell receptor beta chains below were found in one sample sequenced in a study of OX40 agonist ivuxolimab in advanced cancers. Data came from immunoSEQ multiplex PCR; TCRdb stores just in-frame clones and leaves some out. The table includes 35,000 to 45,000 clones, about four fifths detected once. The material sequenced was CD4+ or CD8+ T cells sorted from blood, taken in a trial of the OX40 agonist ivuxolimab. The receptors here all came from an adult with an advanced solid tumor such as melanoma, head and neck, liver or kidney cancer.

The V gene is TRBV10-3, the J gene TRBJ2-7, with TRBD2 identical over 15 bases. J lost 7 bases, V lost 10 bases, and 11 bases had no gene match. The CDR3 has 15 residues. Germline loops: CDR1 ENHRY, CDR2 SYGVKD. CDR3 in DNA: TGTGCCACCGCCGGACTAGCGGGGGGGCCGGCAGAGCAGTACTTC. Its translation is CATAGLAGGPAEQYF.

In this sample, this clone turned up a few times. As DNA, the CDR3 is TGTGCCAGCAGTCCTCCCTTTGACGGGAGATCCTACAATGAGCAGTTCTTC. It specifies CASSPPFDGRSYNEQFF. The chain links TRBV27 to TRBJ2-1; D possibly corresponds to TRBD2 (6 bases). Germline assignment: CDR1 MNHEY and CDR2 SMNVEV (reference sequence). This CDR3 has 17 amino acids. The V end was cut by 5 bases, the J end by 1 base, with 18 bases between.

The rearrangement joins TRBV7-3 to TRBJ2-3; tentatively, D is TRBD2 (6 bases). CDR1 is SGHTA, CDR2 FQGTGA, per germline. This CDR3 comprises 15 residues. V gave up 5 bases and J gave up 0 bases, with 12 bases separating them. The CDR3 sequence is CASSPSARSTDTQYF. The DNA of the CDR3 is TGTGCCAGCAGCCCTAGCGCCCGGAGCACAGATACGCAGTATTTT.

V and J are TRBV7-2 and TRBJ2-1; TRBD1 might be the D (6 bases). The germline V gene has CDR1 SGHTA and CDR2 FQGNSA. Trimming cost V 2 bases and J 3 bases, with 20 bases left between them. The CDR3 is 18 amino acids. The CDR3 nucleotides read TGTGCCAGCAGCTTAACGGGCGGTACCAGGGGTCTCTACAATGAGCAGTTCTTC. It is translated as CASSLTGGTRGLYNEQFF.